A selection of T cell receptor beta chains follows, all from one sample in a study of T-cell reconstitution after alpha-beta-depleted transplantation in children. TCRdb fed the PCR reads into MiXCR, producing one record per CDR3 protein. Here the sample spans 500,000 to 600,000 distinct CDR3 sequences, roughly 33% being singletons. The starting material was PBMCs from the stem cell graft donor, obtained from the stem cell graft. These receptor sequences come from a human donor who donated a stem cell graft to a child with aplastic anemia. CDR3s include the opening cysteine and the closing phenylalanine or tryptophan. Size is stated for part of the rows, as once, few or many counts, or as a class when the clone is expanded.

j_gene | v_gene | len | abundance | CDR3aa
TRBJ2-1 | TRBV10-1 | 17 | NA | CASSGISAESSYNEQFF
TRBJ1-1 | TRBV20-1 | 14 | many | CSARLHGWDIEAFF
TRBJ2-1 | TRBV7-9 | 16 | NA | CASSFQGAANYNEQFF
TRBJ1-1 | TRBV6-1 | 15 | NA | CASRRQPGMNTEAFF
TRBJ2-1 | TRBV7-6 | 20 | NA | CASSLLWGTSGSLWYNEQFF
TRBJ2-3 | TRBV20-1 | 17 | few | CSARGFTSGRLTDTQYF
TRBJ1-2 | TRBV6-1 | 15 | few | CASSLNRQDNYGYTF
TRBJ2-2 | TRBV19 | 17 | NA | CASSTWDSYSNTGELFF
TRBJ1-3 | TRBV20-1 | 14 | few | CSASRGGDGNTIYF
TRBJ2-5 | TRBV10-3 | 13 | few | CAIGQNPQETQYF